Below, 27 T cell receptor beta chains from the same sample are listed, as sequenced in a study of cytomegalovirus exposure and HLA in healthy donors. It was with 60 Vbeta and 13 Jbeta primers that the PCR ran. Generated by immunoSEQ multiplex PCR, the TCRdb table keeps only in-frame clones and is missing some. The sample has 200,000 to 250,000 clones; around 89% are singletons. Sample: PBMCs. The receptors originated from a woman aged 18-30 years in good health and CMV-seronegative.

V is TRBV29-1 and J is TRBJ1-1; 9 nucleotides align to TRBD1. This CDR3 is 12 amino acids long. Trimming cost V 6 bases and J 5 bases; bases outside gene matches: 4. CDR1 is SQVTM, CDR2 ANQGSEA, per germline. This CDR3 reads CSVGQGGTEAFF. DNA of the CDR3: TGCAGCGTGGGACAGGGAGGGACTGAAGCTTTCTTT.

V and J are TRBV7-3 and TRBJ2-1, with 11 nucleotides matching TRBD2. Germline V lookup: CDR1 SGHTA, CDR2 FQGTGA. V shed 5 bases and J 5 bases; nucleotides not matched to a gene: 11. This CDR3 has 17 residues. CDR3 nucleotide sequence: TGTGCCAGCAGCCGATCCGCGGGGACTAGCGGAAACAATGAGCAGTTCTTC. This encodes CASSRSAGTSGNNEQFF. The variable domain in full, with the rest retrieved from reference TRBV7-3 and TRBJ2-1, is GAGVSQTPSNKVTEKGKYVELRCDPISGHTALYWYRQSLGQGPEFLIYFQGTGAADDSGLPNDRFFAVRPEGSVSTLKIQRTERGDSAVYLCASSRSAGTSGNNEQFFGPGTRLTVL.

V is TRBV5-1 and J is TRBJ1-6, with D possibly matching TRBD1 (6 bases). CDR1 is SGHRS, CDR2 YFSETQ, per germline. V was cut by 4 bases and J by 6 bases, with 11 bases left in between. The CDR3 extends over 14 amino acids. The CDR3 spells CASSPDSRNSPLHF. For the CDR3, the DNA is TGCGCCAGCAGCCCGGACAGCCGTAATTCACCCCTCCACTTT.

CDR3 sequence reads: CASSSGGRRNTGELFF. CDR3 nucleotide sequence: TGTGCCAGCAGCTCGGGGGGACGGCGGAACACCGGGGAGCTGTTTTTT. This chain uses TRBV5-4 with TRBJ2-2, with TRBD2 identical over 7 bases. This CDR3 has 16 residues. Germline V gene data show CDR1 as SGHNT and CDR2 as YYREEE (reference sequence). Trimming at V came to 3 bases and at J to 1 base, leaving 6 bases not matched to a gene.

This clone was counted a single time. This chain joins TRBV15 and TRBJ2-2; the match to TRBD2 covers 11 bases. Germline CDR1 reads LNHNV; CDR2 reads YYDKDF (reference sequence). CDR3 size: 16 residues. Trimming at V came to 3 bases and at J to 6 bases, leaving 6 bases not matched to a gene. The CDR3 loop reads CATSSTSGSPPGELFF. DNA for the CDR3: TGTGCCACCAGCAGCACTAGCGGGAGCCCCCCCGGGGAGCTGTTTTTT.

The rearrangement links TRBV21-1 to TRBJ2-2; the table gives TRBD2 as D, unverified against the DNA. TRBV21-1 is listed as a pseudogene. The CDR3 has 13 residues. The CDR3 loop reads CASSKADTGELFF. The CDR3 nucleotides are TGTGCCAGCAGCAAAGCCGACACCGGGGAGCTGTTTTTT.

The chain uses TRBV6-6 and TRBJ1-1, with 8 bases lining up with TRBD1. The V and J ends lost 0 bases and 11 bases, in that order; junction bases with no gene match: 5. Germline-derived CDR1 and CDR2 are MNHNY and SVGAGI (reference sequence). This CDR3 is 13 amino acids long. The CDR3 loop is CASSYSGQGGAFF. Written as DNA, the CDR3 is TGTGCCAGCAGTTACTCAGGACAGGGAGGCGCTTTCTTT.

The rearrangement uses TRBV19 and TRBJ2-7; 9 bases match TRBD1. Germline V lookup: CDR1 LNHDA, CDR2 SQIVND (reference sequence). The trim removed 4 bases at V and 2 bases at J, leaving 6 bases unmatched. The length of the CDR3 is 15 residues. The CDR3 region has the DNA TGTGCCAGTAGTACCCCCGGGACAGGGACCTACGAGCAGTACTTC. Translation gives CASSTPGTGTYEQYF.

The chain joins TRBV11-2 to TRBJ1-2; D remains unclear. V gave up 0 bases and J gave up 2 bases, with 16 bases separating them. The CDR3 is made up of 17 amino acids. Germline CDR1 is SGHAT and CDR2 is FQNNGV. CDR3 sequence: CASSLDLTEPGNYGYTF. CDR3 DNA: TGTGCCAGCAGCTTAGATCTAACGGAACCGGGGAACTATGGCTACACCTTC.

The J gene is TRBJ2-1, the V gene TRBV19; TRBD2 aligns across 8 bases. Germline V gives CDR1 LNHDA, CDR2 SQIVND (reference sequence). The CDR3 is made up of 15 amino acids. With 3 bases clipped from V and 8 bases from J, the junction kept 9 bases outside the gene matches. The CDR3 loop is CASSIKRGIGDEQFF. The CDR3 DNA is TGTGCCAGTAGTATTAAGCGGGGGATAGGCGATGAGCAGTTCTTC.

The gene calls are TRBV11-2 and TRBJ1-1; the D gene is possibly TRBD1 (5 bases). The CDR3 is 12 residues long. Trimming removed 4 bases at V and 11 bases at J, with 14 bases between. The germline V gene encodes CDR1 SGHAT and CDR2 FQNNGV. The DNA of the CDR3 is TGTGCCAGCAGCTCCGGGACTGGAAGGGCTTTCTTT. It codes for CASSSGTGRAFF.

The V and J genes are TRBV4-1 and TRBJ2-1; TRBD2 matches at 9 bases. Looked up from germline, CDR1 is MGHRA and CDR2 is YSYEKL. The CDR3 contains 16 residues. V shed 4 bases, J shed 8 bases, and the junction held 12 bases outside the gene matches. CDR3 bases: TGCGCCAGCAGCCTAAGGGCGGGAGGGGGGGGTCATGAGCAGTTCTTC. Translation gives CASSLRAGGGGHEQFF.

The V gene is TRBV7-3, the J gene TRBJ2-1; 7 bases map to TRBD2. Looked up from germline, CDR1 is SGHTA and CDR2 is FQGTGA. CDR3 length equals 15 residues. J gave up 9 bases and V 1 base, and 9 bases lay outside the gene matches. The CDR3 nucleotides read TGTGCCAGCAGCTTAAGGGGCGGGAGAGGCAGTGAGCAGTTCTTC. Its translation is CASSLRGGRGSEQFF. Filled out from reference TRBV7-3 and TRBJ2-1, the complete variable domain reads GAGVSQTPSNKVTEKGKYVELRCDPISGHTALYWYRQSLGQGPEFLIYFQGTGAADDSGLPNDRFFAVRPEGSVSTLKIQRTERGDSAVYLCASSLRGGRGSEQFFGPGTRLTVL.

This clone appeared a few times. The chain recombines TRBV5-1 with TRBJ1-2, with D maybe TRBD1 (5 bases). Germline lookup yields CDR1 SGHRS and CDR2 YFSETQ. Trimming removed 4 bases at V and 6 bases at J, with 16 bases between. This CDR3 is built from 14 residues. In DNA, the CDR3 is TGCGCCAGCAGCGTCGTGGGGGGTTCGGATGGCTACACCTTC. Residues: CASSVVGGSDGYTF.

The rearrangement joins TRBV7-9 to TRBJ1-3; a possible D gene is TRBD1 (6 bases). V lost 2 bases, J lost 2 bases, and 10 bases lay in between. Germline V gives CDR1 SEHNR, CDR2 FQNEAQ (reference sequence). This CDR3 is built from 15 residues. The CDR3 DNA reads as TGTGCCAGCAGCTTATCAGGGGTAGCTGGAAACACCATATATTTT. Translation gives CASSLSGVAGNTIYF.

This CDR3 is CASSPRNSGPYNEQFF. The CDR3 coding sequence is TGCGCCAGCAGCCCCCGAAACAGTGGGCCCTACAATGAGCAGTTCTTC. This rearrangement joins TRBV4-1 to TRBJ2-1; D is uncertain. The CDR3 runs to 16 residues. V dropped 4 bases and J dropped 2 bases, with 15 bases sitting between them. Per germline, CDR1 MGHRA and CDR2 YSYEKL.

The chain uses TRBV6-5 and TRBJ2-7, with 7 bases matching TRBD2. The CDR3 extends over 14 amino acids. V shed 6 bases, J shed 5 bases, and the junction held 10 bases outside the gene matches. Germline lookup yields CDR1 MNHEY and CDR2 SVGAGI. The CDR3 DNA follows: TGTGCCAGCAGCCAGGAGCGGGGAGCCCACGAGCAGTACTTC. This translates into CASSQERGAHEQYF.

V is TRBV4-2 and J is TRBJ2-7; the match to TRBD2 covers 9 bases. The CDR3 extends over 14 amino acids. Germline CDR1 is LGHNA and CDR2 is YNFKEQ. Trimming at V came to 4 bases and at J to 4 bases, leaving 5 bases not matched to a gene. This CDR3 reads CASSPKTSGYEQYF. The CDR3 DNA follows: TGTGCCAGCAGCCCGAAGACTAGCGGTTACGAGCAGTACTTC.

This chain uses TRBV9 with TRBJ1-2; 8 bases align to TRBD1. CDR3 length equals 15 residues. Germline-derived CDR1 and CDR2 are SGDLS and YYNGEE. V was clipped by 3 bases and J by 6 bases; unmatched bases: 10. The CDR3 sequence is CASSGRSGQGDGYTF. CDR3 coding DNA: TGTGCCAGCAGCGGAAGAAGTGGACAGGGAGATGGCTACACCTTC.

V is TRBV5-1 and J is TRBJ2-3; 12 bases match TRBD2. This CDR3 has 14 residues. CDR1 is SGHRS, CDR2 YFSETQ, per germline. With V trimmed by 3 bases and J by 5 bases, 1 base remained unmatched. CDR3 protein: CASSSSGGVDTQYF. The CDR3 nucleotides read TGCGCCAGCAGCTCTAGCGGGGGGGTAGATACGCAGTATTTT.

The chain carries TRBV11-2 and TRBJ2-7, with no clear D. Trimming removed 1 base at V and 5 bases at J, with 18 bases between. The CDR3 is 16 residues long. From germline, CDR1 is SGHAT and CDR2 FQNNGV. The DNA for the CDR3 is TGTGCCAGCAGCTTAGGAGTTAGCTACCTCGTTAACGAGCAGTACTTC. The encoded protein is CASSLGVSYLVNEQYF. Supplemented by reference TRBV11-2 and TRBJ2-7, the full variable domain reads EAGVAQSPRYKIIEKRQSVAFWCNPISGHATLYWYQQILGQGPKLLIQFQNNGVVDDSQLPKDRFSAERLKGVDSTLKIQPAKLEDSAVYLCASSLGVSYLVNEQYFGPGTRLTVT.

V and J are TRBV5-4 and TRBJ1-3; D call uncertain. From germline, CDR1 is SGHNT and CDR2 YYREEE (reference sequence). The CDR3 is made up of 15 amino acids. Trimming took off 0 bases at V and 0 bases at J, with 7 bases between the two ends. CDR3 protein: CASSLGADSGNTIYF. In nucleotides, the CDR3 is TGTGCCAGCAGCTTGGGTGCAGACTCTGGAAACACCATATATTTT.

This clone has a handful of counts. The chain couples TRBV4-3 to TRBJ2-1, with 12 nucleotides matching TRBD2. The CDR3 is 16 amino acids. Trimming took 8 bases from V and 3 from J; bases not matched to a gene: 8. Per the germline V gene, CDR1 is LGHNA and CDR2 is YSLEER. CDR3 DNA: TGCGCCAGCGGCGGTAGACTAGCGGGAGACTACAATGAGCAGTTCTTC. Its protein is CASGGRLAGDYNEQFF.

This chain links TRBV4-1 with TRBJ2-1; 7 bases are shared with TRBD2. The V gene end was trimmed by 3 bases and the J gene end by 0 bases; junction bases not matched to a gene: 2. Germline CDR1 MGHRA, CDR2 YSYEKL. There are 15 residues in the CDR3. The CDR3 here is CASSQGGISYNEQFF. The CDR3 bases are TGCGCCAGCAGCCAGGGAGGGATCTCCTACAATGAGCAGTTCTTC.

The rearrangement joins TRBV5-1 to TRBJ1-5; no firm D call. The CDR3 length is 13 residues. The germline V gene encodes CDR1 SGHRS and CDR2 YFSETQ. Between the trimmed V and J ends, which lost 4 bases and 4 bases, there was a span of 9 bases. The CDR3 DNA is TGCGCCAGCAGCGCGGGTGGGAATCAGCCCCAGCATTTT. It is translated as CASSAGGNQPQHF.

The chain combines TRBV5-1 with TRBJ1-6, with D uncertain. Germline V gene sequence: CDR1 SGHRS, CDR2 YFSETQ. V was clipped by 4 bases and J by 0 bases, with 14 bases between them. The CDR3 has 17 amino acids. CDR3 nucleotides: TGCGCCAGCAGCCCCTCGGGTTCTAGCTCCTATAATTCACCCCTCCACTTT. This codes for CASSPSGSSSYNSPLHF.

J is TRBJ2-7 and V is TRBV2; D gene unclear. The germline V gene has CDR1 SNHLY and CDR2 FYNNEI. V was shortened by 6 bases and J by 2 bases, with 17 bases between the two germline ends. The CDR3 length is 15 residues. In nucleotides, the CDR3 is TGTGCCAGCAGCGCCTCATCCGAGTCTCCCTACGAGCAGTACTTC. As protein: CASSASSESPYEQYF.